This TCR beta chain is drawn from a study of spatial heterogeneity in lung cancer. Study-level information: Consistent detection of more beta-chain than alpha-chain sequences was observed. Study-level points and caveats: TCRs found ubiquitously expanded in tumor appeared in blood more at resection than at follow-up.

TCR cDNA molecules were tagged individually, and each one carried a unique molecular identifier. MiXCR, applied by TCRdb to the 5' RACE reads, yields one record per CDR3 protein. The table shows fewer than 65,000 distinct CDR3 sequences, with under 7.5% occurring only once. Time point defined: sample taken at primary tumor resection. Frozen PBMC, nontumor lung or tumor provided whole RNA, which was sequenced unsorted. This clonotype showed up many times. What it binds is not known. The CDR3 contains 15 residues. CDR1 is SGHAT and CDR2 is FQNNGV in the germline V gene. Trimming removed 3 bases at V and 3 bases at J, with 14 bases between.

The V and J genes are TRBV11-2 and TRBJ1-1; D perhaps matches TRBD1 (5 bases). This sequence was found in a female donor with early-stage non-small cell lung cancer. This sample comprised PBMCs, obtained at surgery. The CDR3 bases are TGTGCCAGCAGCTTTTCGGGGGGGAGAGACACTGAAGCTTTCTTT. Translation: CASSFSGGRDTEAFF.